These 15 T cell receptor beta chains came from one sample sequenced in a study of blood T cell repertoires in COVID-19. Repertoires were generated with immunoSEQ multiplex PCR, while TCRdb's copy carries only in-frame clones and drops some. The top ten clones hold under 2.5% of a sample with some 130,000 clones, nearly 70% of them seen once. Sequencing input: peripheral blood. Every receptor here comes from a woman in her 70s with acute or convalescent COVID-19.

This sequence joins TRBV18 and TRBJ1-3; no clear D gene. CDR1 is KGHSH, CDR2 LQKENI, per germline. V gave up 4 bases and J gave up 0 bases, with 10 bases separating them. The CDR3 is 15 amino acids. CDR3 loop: CASSLGFFSGNTIYF. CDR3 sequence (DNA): TGTGCCAGCTCACTCGGGTTTTTCTCTGGAAACACCATATATTTT.

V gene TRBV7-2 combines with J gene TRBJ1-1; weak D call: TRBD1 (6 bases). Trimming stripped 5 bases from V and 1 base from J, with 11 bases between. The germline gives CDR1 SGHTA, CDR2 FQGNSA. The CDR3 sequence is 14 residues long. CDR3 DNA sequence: TGTGCCAGCAGCCACTACAGGGAGAACACTGAAGCTTTCTTT. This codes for CASSHYRENTEAFF. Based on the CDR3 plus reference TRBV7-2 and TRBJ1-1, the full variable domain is GAGVSQSPSNKVTEKGKDVELRCDPISGHTALYWYRQSLGQGLEFLIYFQGNSAPDKSGLPSDRFSAERTGGSVSTLTIQRTQQEDSAVYLCASSHYRENTEAFFGQGTRLTVV.

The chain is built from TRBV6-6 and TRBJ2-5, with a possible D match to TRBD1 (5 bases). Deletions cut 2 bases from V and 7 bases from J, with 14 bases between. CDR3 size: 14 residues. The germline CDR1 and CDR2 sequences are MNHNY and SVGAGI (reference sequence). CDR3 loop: CASSYRTSQGTQYF. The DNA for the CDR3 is TGTGCCAGCAGTTACCGCACCAGTCAGGGGACCCAGTACTTC.

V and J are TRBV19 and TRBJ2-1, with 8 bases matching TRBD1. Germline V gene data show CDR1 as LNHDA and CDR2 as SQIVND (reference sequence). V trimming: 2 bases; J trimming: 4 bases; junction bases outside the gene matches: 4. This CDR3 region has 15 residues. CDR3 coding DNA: TGTGCCAGTAGTATACGTCAGGGGGCGTACAATGAGCAGTTCTTC. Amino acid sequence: CASSIRQGAYNEQFF.

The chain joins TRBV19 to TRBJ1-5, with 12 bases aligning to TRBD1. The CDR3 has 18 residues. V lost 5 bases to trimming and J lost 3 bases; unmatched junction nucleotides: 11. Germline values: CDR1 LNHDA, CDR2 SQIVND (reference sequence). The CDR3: CASSFFPGQGAYNQPQHF. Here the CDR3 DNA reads TGTGCCAGTAGTTTTTTTCCGGGACAGGGGGCTTACAATCAGCCCCAGCATTTT.

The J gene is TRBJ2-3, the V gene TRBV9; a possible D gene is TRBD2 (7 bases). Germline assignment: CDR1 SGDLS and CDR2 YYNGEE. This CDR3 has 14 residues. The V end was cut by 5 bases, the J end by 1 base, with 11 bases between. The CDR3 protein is CASSSGGRTDTQYF. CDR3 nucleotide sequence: TGTGCCAGCAGTTCGGGGGGCCGCACAGATACGCAGTATTTT.

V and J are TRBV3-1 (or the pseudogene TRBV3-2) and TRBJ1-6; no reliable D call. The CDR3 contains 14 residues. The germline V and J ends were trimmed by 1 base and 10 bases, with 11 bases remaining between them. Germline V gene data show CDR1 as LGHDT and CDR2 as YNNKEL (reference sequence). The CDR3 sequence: CASSQGSGRSPLHF. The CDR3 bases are TGTGCCAGCAGCCAAGGTTCAGGTAGATCACCCCTCCACTTT.

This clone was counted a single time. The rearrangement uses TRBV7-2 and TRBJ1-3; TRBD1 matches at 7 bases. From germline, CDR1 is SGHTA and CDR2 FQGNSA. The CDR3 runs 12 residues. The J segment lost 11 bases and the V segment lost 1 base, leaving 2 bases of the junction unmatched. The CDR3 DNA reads TGTGCCAGCAGCTTAGTGCAGGGGGCCATATATTTT. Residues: CASSLVQGAIYF.

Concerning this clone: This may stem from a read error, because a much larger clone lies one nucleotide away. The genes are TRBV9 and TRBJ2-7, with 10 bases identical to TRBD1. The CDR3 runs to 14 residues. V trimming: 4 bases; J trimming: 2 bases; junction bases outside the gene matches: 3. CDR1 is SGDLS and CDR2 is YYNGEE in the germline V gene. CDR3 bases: TGTGCCAGCAGCCCCGGGACAGGGGCCTACGAGCAGTACTTC. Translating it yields CASSPGTGAYEQYF. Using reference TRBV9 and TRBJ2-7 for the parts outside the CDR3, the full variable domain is DSGVTQTPKHLITATGQRVTLRCSPRSGDLSVYWYQQSLDQGLQFLIQYYNGEERAKGNILERFSAQQFPDLHSELNLSSLELGDSALYFCASSPGTGAYEQYFGPGTRLTVT.

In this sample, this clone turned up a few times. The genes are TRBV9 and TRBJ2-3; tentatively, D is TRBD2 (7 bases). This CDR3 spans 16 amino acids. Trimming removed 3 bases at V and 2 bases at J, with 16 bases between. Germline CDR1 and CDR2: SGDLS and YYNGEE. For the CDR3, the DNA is TGTGCCAGCAGCGAGGGGGGGACTATAAACACAGATACGCAGTATTTT. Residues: CASSEGGTINTDTQYF.

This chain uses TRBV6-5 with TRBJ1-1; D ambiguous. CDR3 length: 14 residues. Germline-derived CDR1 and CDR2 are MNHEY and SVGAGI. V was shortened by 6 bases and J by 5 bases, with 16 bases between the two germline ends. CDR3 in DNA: TGTGCCAGCAGATCGGACGGGGAGCGGACTGAAGCTTTCTTT. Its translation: CASRSDGERTEAFF.

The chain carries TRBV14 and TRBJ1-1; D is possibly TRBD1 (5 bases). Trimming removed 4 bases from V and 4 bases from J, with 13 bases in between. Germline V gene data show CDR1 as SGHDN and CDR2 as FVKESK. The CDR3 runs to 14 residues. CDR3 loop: CASSRITGGTEAFF. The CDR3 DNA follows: TGTGCCAGCAGCCGTATCACAGGTGGCACTGAAGCTTTCTTT.

CDR3 in amino acids: CASSPGLTSGANVLTF. DNA for the CDR3: TGTGCCAGCAGCCCAGGACTGACCTCTGGGGCCAACGTCCTGACTTTC. This chain joins TRBV7-9 and TRBJ2-6, with D possibly TRBD2 on 5 matching bases. Trimming pared 5 bases from V and 0 bases from J, leaving 11 bases between. This CDR3 comprises 16 residues. Germline V gene data show CDR1 as SEHNR and CDR2 as FQNEAQ (reference sequence).

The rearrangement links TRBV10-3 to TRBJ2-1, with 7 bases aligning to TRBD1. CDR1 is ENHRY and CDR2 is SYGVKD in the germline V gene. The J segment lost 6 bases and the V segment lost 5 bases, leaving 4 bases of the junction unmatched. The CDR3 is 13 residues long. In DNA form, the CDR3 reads TGTGCCATCAGTCCCGGACAGGCCAATGAGCAGTTCTTC. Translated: CAISPGQANEQFF.

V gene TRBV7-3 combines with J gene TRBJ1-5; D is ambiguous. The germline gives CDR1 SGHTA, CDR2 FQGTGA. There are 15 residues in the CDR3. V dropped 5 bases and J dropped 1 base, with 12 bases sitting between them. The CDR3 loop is CASSVKRGSNQPQHF. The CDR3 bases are TGTGCCAGCAGCGTTAAACGCGGAAGCAATCAGCCCCAGCATTTT.